This paragraph covers one T cell receptor (beta chain) sequence. Germline V gives CDR1 DFQATT, CDR2 SNEGSKA (reference sequence). CDR3 size: 13 residues. V shed 7 bases and J 1 base; nucleotides not matched to a gene: 6. This entry belongs to a study of T cells in Graves' hyperthyroidism and ophthalmopathy. Authors of the study amplified TCR beta CDR3 regions from RNA transcripts. When the TCR CDR3 underwent first-round RT-PCR, the HTBI primer set was used. TCRdb recomputed calls from the multiplex PCR reads with MiXCR, one row per CDR3 protein. The sample records about 570,000 distinct CDR3 sequences, 46% being singletons. Uncontrolled infection, other autoimmune disease, pregnancy or lactation led to exclusion.

The origin of this receptor is an adult woman with Graves' disease, either hyperthyroidism or ophthalmopathy (not recorded which). The chain joins TRBV20-1 to TRBJ1-1; 7 bases agree with TRBD1. Material: peripheral blood or thyroid tissue (not recorded which). The CDR3, as DNA: TGCAGTGGCCTCAGGGGGTCGAACACTGAAGCTTTCTTT. Amino acid sequence: CSGLRGSNTEAFF.